This record concerns one T cell receptor (beta chain) sequence. Its target is unknown. This entry is derived from a study of OX40 agonist ivuxolimab in advanced cancers. Study results and caveats: Among T cells, CD8+ cells averaged more expanded clones than CD4+ cells. There was clonal expansion of CD4+ and CD8+ blood T cells by week 6 at 0.1 to 3.0 mg/kg. The authors did not determine the antigen specificity of the expanded peripheral T cells.

The protocol was immunoSEQ multiplex PCR, while the TCRdb copy is restricted to in-frame clones and leaves out a portion. The sample consists of 45,000 to 50,000 clones, around 86% of them appearing once. Germline V lookup: CDR1 SNHLY, CDR2 FYNNEI. This CDR3 is built from 14 residues. V gave up 4 bases and J gave up 7 bases; unmatched junction bases: 7. The chain recombines TRBV2 with TRBJ1-2; 9 bases map to TRBD1. The sample consisted of CD4+ or CD8+ T cells sorted from blood, taken in a trial of the OX40 agonist ivuxolimab. The TCR originated in an adult with an advanced solid tumor such as melanoma, head and neck, liver or kidney cancer. Written as DNA, the CDR3 is TGTGCCAGCAGTGTTGCACAGGGGGCGCGTGGCTACACCTTC. Translating gives CASSVAQGARGYTF. Drawing the rest from reference TRBV2 and TRBJ1-2, the complete variable domain is EPEVTQTPSHQVTQMGQEVILRCVPISNHLYFYWYRQILGQKVEFLVSFYNNEISEKSEIFDDQFSVERPDGSNFTLKIRSTKLEDSAMYFCASSVAQGARGYTFGSGTRLTVV.